This TCR beta chain was found in a study of blood T cell repertoires in COVID-19. At the level of the study: Some COVID-19 samples were acute and others convalescent; all came from the United States, Italy and Spain. Sample material is recorded as cDNA or gDNA derived from T cells, B-cell-depleted T cells, or PBMCs.

In the authors' workflow: Amplification of reference gene primers provided the estimated nucleated cell counts. The method was immunoSEQ multiplex PCR; TCRdb's version includes in-frame clones alone and lacks a portion of them. V and J calls and clone size are copied from that table; D and trimming were computed from the DNA. The sample consists of under 200,000 clones, roughly four fifths of them appearing once. The germline V gene encodes CDR1 SGHTA and CDR2 FQGTGA. Losses at the gene ends were 1 base for V and 0 bases for J; bases not matched to a gene: 8. The CDR3 is made up of 20 amino acids. The sequence derives from a woman of 80 years or more with acute or convalescent COVID-19. Sequencing was done on a sample of peripheral blood. This sequence joins TRBV7-3 and TRBJ2-1; 14 nucleotides line up with TRBD2. CDR3 nucleotide sequence: TGTGCCAGCAGCTTAAAGGCGACTAGCGGGAGGGTCCGCTCCTACAATGAGCAGTTCTTC. This gives the protein CASSLKATSGRVRSYNEQFF.